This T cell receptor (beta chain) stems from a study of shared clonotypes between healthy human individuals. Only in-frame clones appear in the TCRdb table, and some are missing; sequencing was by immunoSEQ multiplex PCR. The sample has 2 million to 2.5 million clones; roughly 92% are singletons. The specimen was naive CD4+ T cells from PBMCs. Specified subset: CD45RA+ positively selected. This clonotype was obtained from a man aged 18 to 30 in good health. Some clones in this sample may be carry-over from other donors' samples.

The CDR3 here is CASSQVGTGAGNEQFF. DNA for the CDR3: TGTGCCAGCAGCCAAGTAGGTACGGGGGCGGGGAATGAGCAGTTCTTC. This rearrangement joins TRBV4-2 to TRBJ2-1; D possibly matches TRBD1 or TRBD2 (6 bases each). V dropped 1 base and J dropped 7 bases, with 17 bases sitting between them. Germline-derived CDR1 and CDR2 are LGHNA and YNFKEQ. The CDR3 covers 16 residues.